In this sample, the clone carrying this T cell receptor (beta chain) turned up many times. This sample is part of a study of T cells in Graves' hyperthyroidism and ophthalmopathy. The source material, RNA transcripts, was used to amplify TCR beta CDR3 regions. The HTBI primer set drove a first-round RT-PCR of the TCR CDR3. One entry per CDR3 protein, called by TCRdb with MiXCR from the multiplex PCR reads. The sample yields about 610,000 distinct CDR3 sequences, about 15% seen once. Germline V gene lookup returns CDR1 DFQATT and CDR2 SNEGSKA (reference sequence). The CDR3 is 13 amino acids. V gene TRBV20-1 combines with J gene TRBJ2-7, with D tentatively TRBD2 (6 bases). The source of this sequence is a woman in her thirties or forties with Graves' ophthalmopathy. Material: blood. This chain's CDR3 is CSHFAGKDYEQYF. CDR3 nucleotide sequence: TGCAGCCACTTTGCGGGAAAGGACTACGAGCAGTACTTC.